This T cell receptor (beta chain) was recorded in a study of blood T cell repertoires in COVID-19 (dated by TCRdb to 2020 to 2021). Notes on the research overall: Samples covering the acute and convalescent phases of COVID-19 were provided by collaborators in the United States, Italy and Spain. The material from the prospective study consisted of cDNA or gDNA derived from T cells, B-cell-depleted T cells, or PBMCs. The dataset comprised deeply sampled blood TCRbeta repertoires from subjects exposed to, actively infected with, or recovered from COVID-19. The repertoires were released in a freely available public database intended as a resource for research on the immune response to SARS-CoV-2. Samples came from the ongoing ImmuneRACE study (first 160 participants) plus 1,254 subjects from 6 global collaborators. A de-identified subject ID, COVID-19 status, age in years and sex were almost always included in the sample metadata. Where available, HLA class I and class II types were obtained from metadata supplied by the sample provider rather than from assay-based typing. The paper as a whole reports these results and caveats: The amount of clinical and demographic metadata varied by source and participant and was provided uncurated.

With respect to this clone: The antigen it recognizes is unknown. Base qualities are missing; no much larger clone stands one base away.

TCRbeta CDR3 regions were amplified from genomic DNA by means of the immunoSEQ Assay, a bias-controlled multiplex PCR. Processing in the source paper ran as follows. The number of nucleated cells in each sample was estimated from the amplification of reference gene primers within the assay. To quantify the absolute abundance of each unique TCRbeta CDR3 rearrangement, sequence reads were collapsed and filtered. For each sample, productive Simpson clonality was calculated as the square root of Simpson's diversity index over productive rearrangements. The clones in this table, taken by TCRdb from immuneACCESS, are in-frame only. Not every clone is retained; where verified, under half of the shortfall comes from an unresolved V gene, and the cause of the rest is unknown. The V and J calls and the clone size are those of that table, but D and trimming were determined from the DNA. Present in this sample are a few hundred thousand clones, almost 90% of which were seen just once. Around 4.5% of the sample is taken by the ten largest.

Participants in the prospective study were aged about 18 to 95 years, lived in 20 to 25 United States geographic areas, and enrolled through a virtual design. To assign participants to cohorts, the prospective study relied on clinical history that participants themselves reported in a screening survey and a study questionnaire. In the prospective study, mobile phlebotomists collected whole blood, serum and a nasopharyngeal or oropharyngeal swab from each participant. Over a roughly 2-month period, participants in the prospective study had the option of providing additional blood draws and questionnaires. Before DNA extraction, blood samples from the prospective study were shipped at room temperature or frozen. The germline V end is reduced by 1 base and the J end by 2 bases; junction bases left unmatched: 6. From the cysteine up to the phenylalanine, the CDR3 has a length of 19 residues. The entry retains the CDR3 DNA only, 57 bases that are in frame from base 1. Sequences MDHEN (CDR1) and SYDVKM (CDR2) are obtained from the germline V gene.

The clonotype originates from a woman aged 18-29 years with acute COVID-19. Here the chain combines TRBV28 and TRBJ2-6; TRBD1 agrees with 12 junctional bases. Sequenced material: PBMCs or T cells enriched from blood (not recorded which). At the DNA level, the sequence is TGTGCCAGCAGTTTATTTGGGACAGGGGGCCGACCTGGGGCCAACGTCCTGACTTTC. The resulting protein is CASSLFGTGGRPGANVLTF.